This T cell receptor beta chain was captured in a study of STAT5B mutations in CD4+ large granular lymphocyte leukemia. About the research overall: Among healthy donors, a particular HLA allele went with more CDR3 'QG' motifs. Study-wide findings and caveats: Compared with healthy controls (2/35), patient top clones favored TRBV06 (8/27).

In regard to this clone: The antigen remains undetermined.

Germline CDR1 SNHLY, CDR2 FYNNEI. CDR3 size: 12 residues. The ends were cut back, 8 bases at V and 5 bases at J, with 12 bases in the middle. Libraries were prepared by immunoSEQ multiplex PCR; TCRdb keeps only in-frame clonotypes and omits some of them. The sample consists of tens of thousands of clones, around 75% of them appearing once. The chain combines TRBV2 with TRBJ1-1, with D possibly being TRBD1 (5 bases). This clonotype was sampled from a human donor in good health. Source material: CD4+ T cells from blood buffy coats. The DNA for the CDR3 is TGTGCCAGCCTGAGGGGAGATACTGAAGCTTTCTTT. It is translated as CASLRGDTEAFF.